This T cell receptor beta chain was found in a study of metastatic and nonmetastatic thyroid tumors. From the PCR reads, TCRdb re-called clones with MiXCR. The sample includes around 23,000 clones, 20% to 30% of them seen just once. None of the patients had undergone any treatment ahead of thyroid surgery. The receptor comes from a male donor with papillary thyroid cancer or a benign thyroid nodule (not recorded which). Some clones in this sample may be carry-over from other donors' samples. The sample was blood.

The CDR3 is CASSLSYTNYGYTF. The DNA for the CDR3 is TGTGCCAGCAGTTTATCGTATACTAACTATGGCTACACCTTC. The chain combines TRBV12-3 or TRBV12-4 with TRBJ1-2; no clear D gene. The CDR3 length is 14 residues. V was clipped by 2 bases and J by 0 bases, with 7 bases between them.